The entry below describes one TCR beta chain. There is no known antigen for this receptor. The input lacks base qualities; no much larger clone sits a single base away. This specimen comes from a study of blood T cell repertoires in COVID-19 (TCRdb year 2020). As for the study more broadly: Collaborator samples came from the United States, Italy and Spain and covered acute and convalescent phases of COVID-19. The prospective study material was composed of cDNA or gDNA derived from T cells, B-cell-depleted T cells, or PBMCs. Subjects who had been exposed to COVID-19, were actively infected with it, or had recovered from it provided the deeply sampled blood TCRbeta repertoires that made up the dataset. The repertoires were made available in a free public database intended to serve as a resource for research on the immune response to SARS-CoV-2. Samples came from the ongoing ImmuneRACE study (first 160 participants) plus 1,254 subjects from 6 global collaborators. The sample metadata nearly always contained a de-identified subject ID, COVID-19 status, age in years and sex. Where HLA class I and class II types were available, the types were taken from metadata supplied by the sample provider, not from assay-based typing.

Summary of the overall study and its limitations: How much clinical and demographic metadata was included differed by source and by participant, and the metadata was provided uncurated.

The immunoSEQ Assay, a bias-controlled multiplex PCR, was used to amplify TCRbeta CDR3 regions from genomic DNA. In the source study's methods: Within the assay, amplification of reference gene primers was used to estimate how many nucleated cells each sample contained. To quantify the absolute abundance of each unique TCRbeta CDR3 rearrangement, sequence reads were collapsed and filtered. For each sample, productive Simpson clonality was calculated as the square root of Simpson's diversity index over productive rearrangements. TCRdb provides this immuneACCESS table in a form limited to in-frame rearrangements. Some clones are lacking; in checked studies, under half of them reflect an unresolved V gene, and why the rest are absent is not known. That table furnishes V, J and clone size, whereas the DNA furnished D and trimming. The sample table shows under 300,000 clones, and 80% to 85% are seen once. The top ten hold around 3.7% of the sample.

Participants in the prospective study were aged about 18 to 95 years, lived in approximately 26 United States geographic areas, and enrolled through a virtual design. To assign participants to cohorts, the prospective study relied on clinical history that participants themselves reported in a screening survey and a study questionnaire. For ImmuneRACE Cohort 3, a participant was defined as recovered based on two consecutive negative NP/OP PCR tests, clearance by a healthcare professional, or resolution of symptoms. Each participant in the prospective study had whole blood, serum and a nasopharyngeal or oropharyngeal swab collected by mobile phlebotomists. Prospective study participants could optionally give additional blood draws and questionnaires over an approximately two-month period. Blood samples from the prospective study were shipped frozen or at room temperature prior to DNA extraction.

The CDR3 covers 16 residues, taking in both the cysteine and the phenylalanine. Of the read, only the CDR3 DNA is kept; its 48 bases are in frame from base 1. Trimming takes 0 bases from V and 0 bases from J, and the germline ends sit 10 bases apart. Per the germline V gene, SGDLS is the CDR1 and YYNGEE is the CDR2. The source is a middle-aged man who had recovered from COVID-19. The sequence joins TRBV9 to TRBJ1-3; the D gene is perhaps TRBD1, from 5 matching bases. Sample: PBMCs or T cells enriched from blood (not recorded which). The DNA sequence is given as TGTGCCAGCAGCGTAGGTGGGGCAAGCTCTGGAAACACCATATATTTT. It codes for CASSVGGASSGNTIYF. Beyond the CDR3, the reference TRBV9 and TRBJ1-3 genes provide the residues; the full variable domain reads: DSGVTQTPKHLITATGQRVTLRCSPRSGDLSVYWYQQSLDQGLQFLIQYYNGEERAKGNILERFSAQQFPDLHSELNLSSLELGDSALYFCASSVGGASSGNTIYFGEGSWLTVV.